This T cell receptor beta chain was observed in a study of blood T cell repertoires in COVID-19. Study context: Samples taken during acute and convalescent COVID-19 were collected in the United States, Italy and Spain. Sources were T cells, B-cell-depleted T cells, or PBMCs; the material itself was cDNA or gDNA.

The CDR3 sequence is 16 residues long. Trimming left V 2 bases short and J 0 bases short, with 12 bases between. Looked up from germline, CDR1 is SGHDN and CDR2 is FVKESK. The authors' processing: Reference gene primer amplification yielded estimated nucleated cell counts. Assay: immunoSEQ multiplex PCR; the TCRdb copy retains only in-frame clones and omits some. V, J and clone size reflect that table, while D and trimming were determined from the DNA. This sample has 200,000 to 300,000 clones, with 75% to 90% found just once. The TCR sequence derives from a human donor in a cohort sampled during active COVID-19. The chain carries TRBV14 and TRBJ2-3; a possible D gene is TRBD2 (6 bases). Sequencing was carried out using peripheral blood. The CDR3 nucleotides read TGTGCCAGCAGCCAAACTCTAGCGCTTAGCACAGATACGCAGTATTTT. Translating gives CASSQTLALSTDTQYF.